This is a list of T cell receptor beta chains from one sample in a study of cytotoxic CD8 clonotypes in ibrutinib-treated CLL. Profiled with immunoSEQ multiplex PCR; TCRdb holds only in-frame clones, not every one. The sample comprises over 200,000 clones, 70% to 75% of which are singletons, and more than 4.5% rests with the top ten. This sample comprised PBMCs, obtained after 12 months of ibrutinib treatment. Receptors were obtained from a human donor with chronic lymphocytic leukemia. The CDR3 runs from the conserved cysteine through the conserved F or W. Fields, in order: D gene, clone size, J gene, V gene, CDR3 DNA, CDR3 protein. A D gene is named only where the DNA matches it firmly. Where a row states a size, it is once, few, many or the class of an expanded clone; other rows omit it.

>TRBD2|few|TRBJ2-1|TRBV29-1
TGCAGCGTTGAGGCGGGAGGGCTCTCCTACAATGAGCAGTTCTTC
CSVEAGGLSYNEQFF
>TRBD1|few|TRBJ1-2|TRBV7-2
TGTGCCAGCAGCTTACCCCAGACAGGGAACTATGGCTACACCTTC
CASSLPQTGNYGYTF
>NA|few|TRBJ1-5|TRBV6-1
TGTGCCAGCACCCTGTGGGGCAATCAGCCCCAGCATTTT
CASTLWGNQPQHF
>NA|NA|TRBJ1-2|TRBV28
TGTGCCAGCAGTTTTCCCTCCAGCTATGGCTACACCTTC
CASSFPSSYGYTF
>NA|once|TRBJ2-1|TRBV21-1
TGTGCCAGCAGCCCAGAACAGGGGTTCTATGAGCAGTTCTTC
CASSPEQGFYEQFF
>NA|NA|TRBJ1-5|TRBV30
TGTGCCTGGAGTCCAGACAGTAGCAATCAGCCCCAGCATTTT
CAWSPDSSNQPQHF
>NA|NA|TRBJ2-7|TRBV28
TGTGCCAGCAGTTCAGGGCTCGACGAGCAGTACTTC
CASSSGLDEQYF
>NA|NA|TRBJ1-1|TRBV18
TGTGCCAGCCACGGGGGTGACACTGAAGCTTTCTTT
CASHGGDTEAFF
>NA|NA|TRBJ2-2|TRBV30
TGTGCCTGGAGAGATCTTCTGGGGGAGCTGTTTTTT
CAWRDLLGELFF
>NA|NA|TRBJ2-7|TRBV7-9
TGTGCCAGCAGCTTAGCACAGGGACTTTACTACGAGCAGTACTTC
CASSLAQGLYYEQYF
>NA|once|TRBJ2-2|TRBV30
TGTGCCTGGAGGCGCCTTGACGGGCGGGGAAGCACCGGGGAGCTGTTTTTT
CAWRRLDGRGSTGELFF
>TRBD1|NA|TRBJ1-4|TRBV28
TGTGCCAGCAGGGACAGGGAGAAGCTGTTTTTT
CASRDREKLFF
>NA|NA|TRBJ1-5|TRBV7-9
TGTGCCAGCAGCTTAGCAGGGAAGGTCAATCAGCCCCAGCATTTT
CASSLAGKVNQPQHF
>NA|NA|TRBJ1-5|TRBV6-5
TGTGCCAGCTCCAGGCAGGAGGGCAATCAGCCCCAGCATTTT
CASSRQEGNQPQHF
>TRBD1|NA|TRBJ1-1|TRBV11-2
TGTGCCAGCAGCCAAAACAGGGGGCCCACTGAAGCTTTCTTT
CASSQNRGPTEAFF
>NA|NA|TRBJ2-1|TRBV29-1
TGCAGCGTTGAAGGGAGACGGGAGCTTGAGCAGTTCTTC
CSVEGRRELEQFF
>NA|NA|TRBJ1-2|TRBV9
TGTGCCAGCAGCGTGAACATGGGGAGTGATGGCTACACCTTC
CASSVNMGSDGYTF
>NA|NA|TRBJ2-2|TRBV11-3
TGTGCCAGCAGCTTAGAGGGCGGGGAGCTGTTTTTT
CASSLEGGELFF
>NA|NA|TRBJ2-2|TRBV30
TGTGCCTGGAGTGTACGAAGCGGGGAGCTGTTTTTT
CAWSVRSGELFF
>NA|NA|TRBJ2-3|TRBV5-1
TGCGCCAGCAGCTTTGTGGTCCGGACATCTAGCACAGATACGCAGTATTTT
CASSFVVRTSSTDTQYF
>NA|NA|TRBJ2-5|TRBV4-2
TGTGCCAGCAGCCAAGGCCAGAGTTGGCAAGAGACCCAGTACTTC
CASSQGQSWQETQYF
>NA|NA|TRBJ2-7|TRBV5-4
TGTGCCAGTCATAACCGGGCCCTCACCTACGAGCAGTACTTC
CASHNRALTYEQYF
>TRBD1|many|TRBJ1-2|TRBV11-2
TGTGCCAGCAGCTTAGGACAGGGGCCACTTAACTATGGCTACACCTTC
CASSLGQGPLNYGYTF
>NA|few|TRBJ2-1|TRBV6-5
TGTGCCAGCAGTTACAGGAGGGAGCAGTTCTTC
CASSYRREQFF
>TRBD1|NA|TRBJ1-2|TRBV19
TGTGCCAGTAGCCCAGGACAGGGGGGCTACTATGGCTACACCTTC
CASSPGQGGYYGYTF
>NA|NA|TRBJ2-7|TRBV5-1
TGCGCCAGCAGCTTGGGACAGGACCGCGAGCAGTACTTC
CASSLGQDREQYF